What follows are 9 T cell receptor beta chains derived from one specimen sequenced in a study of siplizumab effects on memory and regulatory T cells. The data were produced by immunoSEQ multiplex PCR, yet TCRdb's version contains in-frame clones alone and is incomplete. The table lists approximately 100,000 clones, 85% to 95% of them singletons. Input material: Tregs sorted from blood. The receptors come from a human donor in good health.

CDR3 sequence reads: CASSFSGTGGAGVDSNQPQHF. In DNA, the CDR3 is TGTGCCAGCAGTTTCTCCGGGACAGGGGGCGCAGGGGTAGATAGCAATCAGCCCCAGCATTTT. The V gene is TRBV27, the J gene TRBJ1-5; 12 bases align to TRBD1. After removal of 3 bases from V and 0 bases from J, the junction contained 15 bases not matched to a gene. CDR1 is MNHEY and CDR2 is SMNVEV in the germline V gene (reference sequence). This CDR3 is built from 21 residues.

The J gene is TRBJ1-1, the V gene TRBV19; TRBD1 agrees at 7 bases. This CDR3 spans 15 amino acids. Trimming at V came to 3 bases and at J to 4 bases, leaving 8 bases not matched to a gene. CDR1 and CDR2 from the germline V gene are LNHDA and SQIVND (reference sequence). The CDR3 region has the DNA TGTGCCAGTAGTATCGGTACAGGGGTCGGCACTGAAGCTTTCTTT. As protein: CASSIGTGVGTEAFF.

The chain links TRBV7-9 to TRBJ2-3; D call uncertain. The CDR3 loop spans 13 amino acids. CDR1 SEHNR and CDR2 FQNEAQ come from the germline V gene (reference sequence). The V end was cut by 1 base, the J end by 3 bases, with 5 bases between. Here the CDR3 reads CASSLDLTDTQYF. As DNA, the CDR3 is TGTGCCAGCAGCTTAGATCTGACAGATACGCAGTATTTT.

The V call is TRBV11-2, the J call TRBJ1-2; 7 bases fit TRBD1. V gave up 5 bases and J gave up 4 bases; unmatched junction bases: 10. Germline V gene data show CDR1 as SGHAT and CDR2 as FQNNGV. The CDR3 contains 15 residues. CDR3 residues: CASSPRGFNFYGYTF. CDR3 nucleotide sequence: TGTGCCAGCAGCCCCAGGGGGTTCAACTTCTATGGCTACACCTTC.

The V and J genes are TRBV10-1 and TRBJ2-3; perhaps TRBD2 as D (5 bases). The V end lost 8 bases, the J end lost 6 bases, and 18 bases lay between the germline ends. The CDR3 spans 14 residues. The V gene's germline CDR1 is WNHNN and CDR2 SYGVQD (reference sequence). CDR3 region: CASQAGGSVDTQYF. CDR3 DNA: TGCGCCAGCCAGGCGGGTGGGAGTGTGGATACGCAGTATTTT.

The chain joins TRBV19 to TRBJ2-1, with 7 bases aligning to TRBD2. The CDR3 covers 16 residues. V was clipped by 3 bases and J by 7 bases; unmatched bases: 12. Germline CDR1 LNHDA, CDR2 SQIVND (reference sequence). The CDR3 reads CASSMGSGTLGNEQFF. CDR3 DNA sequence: TGTGCCAGTAGTATGGGGAGCGGGACCCTTGGAAATGAGCAGTTCTTC. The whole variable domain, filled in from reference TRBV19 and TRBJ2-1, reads DGGITQSPKYLFRKEGQNVTLSCEQNLNHDAMYWYRQDPGQGLRLIYYSQIVNDFQKGDIAEGYSVSREKKESFPLTVTSAQKNPTAFYLCASSMGSGTLGNEQFFGPGTRLTVL.

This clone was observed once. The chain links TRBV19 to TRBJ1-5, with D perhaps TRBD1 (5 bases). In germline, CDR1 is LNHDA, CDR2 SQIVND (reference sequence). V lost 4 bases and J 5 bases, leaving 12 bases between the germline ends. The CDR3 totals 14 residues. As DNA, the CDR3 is TGTGCCAGTAGTACCTGGGGGTCGCATCAGCCCCAGCATTTT. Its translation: CASSTWGSHQPQHF.

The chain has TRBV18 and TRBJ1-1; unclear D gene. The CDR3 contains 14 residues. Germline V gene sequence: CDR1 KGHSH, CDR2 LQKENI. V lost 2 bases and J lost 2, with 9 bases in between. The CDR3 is CASSPLQINTEAFF. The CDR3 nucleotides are TGTGCCAGCTCACCATTACAGATAAACACTGAAGCTTTCTTT.

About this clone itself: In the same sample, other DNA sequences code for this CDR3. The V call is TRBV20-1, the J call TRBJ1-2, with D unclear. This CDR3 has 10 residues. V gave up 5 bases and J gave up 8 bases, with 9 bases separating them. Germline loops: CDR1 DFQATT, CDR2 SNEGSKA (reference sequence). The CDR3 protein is CSAPVGGYTF. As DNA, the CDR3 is TGCAGTGCTCCGGTCGGCGGCTACACCTTC.